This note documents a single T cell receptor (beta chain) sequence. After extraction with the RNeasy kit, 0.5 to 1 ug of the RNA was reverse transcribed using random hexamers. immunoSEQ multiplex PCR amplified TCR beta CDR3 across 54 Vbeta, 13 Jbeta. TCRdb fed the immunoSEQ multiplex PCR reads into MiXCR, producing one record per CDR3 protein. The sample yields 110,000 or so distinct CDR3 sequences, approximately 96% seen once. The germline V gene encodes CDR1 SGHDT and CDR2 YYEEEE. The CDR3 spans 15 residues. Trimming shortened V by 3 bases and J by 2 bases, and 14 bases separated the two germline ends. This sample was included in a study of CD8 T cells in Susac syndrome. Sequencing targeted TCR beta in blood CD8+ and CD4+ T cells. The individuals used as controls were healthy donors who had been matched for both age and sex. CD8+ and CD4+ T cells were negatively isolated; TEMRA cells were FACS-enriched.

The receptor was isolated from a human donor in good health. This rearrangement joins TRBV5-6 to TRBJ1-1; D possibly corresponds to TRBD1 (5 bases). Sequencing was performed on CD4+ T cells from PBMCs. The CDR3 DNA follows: TGTGCCAGCAGCTCCTTCTCGACAGATAACACTGAAGCTTTCTTT. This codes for CASSSFSTDNTEAFF.